The 11 T cell receptor beta chains in this list originate from one sample, sequenced in a study of a mutant IDH1 vaccine in newly diagnosed glioma. Some clones are missing from TCRdb's copy, which holds only in-frame ones; the method was immunoSEQ multiplex PCR. The sample has roughly 40,000 clones, roughly nine tenths seen once. Their recognized antigens are unknown. Time point reported: week 5, during vaccination. Doses of 300 ug of mutant IDH1 20-mer peptide were given with topical imiquimod. Sample: PBMCs, taken from a glioma patient whose treatment included an IDH1 peptide vaccine. All receptors come from a man aged 50-59 years with glioma.

Remarks on this clone: Other DNA sequences from this sample encode an identical CDR3 as well. V is TRBV5-1 and J is TRBJ1-2, with D hard to call. The CDR3 is 13 residues long. CDR1 and CDR2 (germline): SGHRS, YFSETQ. V lost 4 bases and J 0 bases, leaving 7 bases between the germline ends. This chain's CDR3 is CASSPGTNYGYTF. In nucleotides, the CDR3 is TGCGCCAGCAGCCCGGGGACTAACTATGGCTACACCTTC. Filled out from reference TRBV5-1 and TRBJ1-2, the complete variable domain reads KAGVTQTPRYLIKTRGQQVTLSCSPISGHRSVSWYQQTPGQGLQFLFEYFSETQRNKGNFPGRFSGRQFSNSRSEMNVSTLELGDSALYLCASSPGTNYGYTFGSGTRLTVV.

This chain links TRBV30 with TRBJ2-5, with D unresolved. V lost 2 bases, J lost 5 bases, and 12 bases lay in between. Per the germline V gene, CDR1 is GTSNPN and CDR2 is SVGIG (reference sequence). The CDR3 is made up of 13 amino acids. The CDR3 region is CAWSPGGWETQYF. The CDR3 DNA reads TGTGCCTGGAGTCCGGGCGGATGGGAGACCCAGTACTTC.

This clone was counted between two and nine times. This sequence joins TRBV4-1 and TRBJ2-7; the D gene is possibly TRBD1 (6 bases). The CDR3 runs to 15 residues. The ends were cut back, 2 bases at V and 2 bases at J, with 13 bases in the middle. CDR1 is MGHRA, CDR2 YSYEKL, per germline. The CDR3 coding sequence is TGCGCCAGCAGCCAAAACACAGGGAGTCCCTACGAGCAGTACTTC. Amino acid sequence: CASSQNTGSPYEQYF.

The V gene is TRBV5-1, the J gene TRBJ2-1; D call uncertain. CDR3 length equals 12 residues. CDR1 is SGHRS, CDR2 YFSETQ, per germline. V was clipped by 3 bases and J by 7 bases, with 8 bases between them. DNA of the CDR3: TGCGCCAGCAGCTACGGAGTGAATGAGCAGTTCTTC. Translated, it gives CASSYGVNEQFF.

V gene TRBV7-2 combines with J gene TRBJ1-1, with TRBD1 matching over 8 bases. Germline V CDR1 and CDR2: SGHTA, FQGNSA. The CDR3 has 12 amino acids. Trimming cost V 5 bases and J 9 bases; bases outside gene matches: 5. The chain's CDR3 is CASSPGQGKAFF. CDR3 nucleotides: TGTGCCAGCAGCCCCGGACAGGGTAAAGCTTTCTTT.

CDR3 in DNA: TGTGCCAGCAGCTCCCCTAGGGGGGGTACCTACGAGCAGTACTTC. This sequence encodes CASSSPRGGTYEQYF. V and J are TRBV5-6 and TRBJ2-7; D possibly corresponds to TRBD2 (7 bases). V lost 3 bases to trimming and J lost 2 bases, with 15 bases between them. This CDR3 contains 15 residues. Germline V CDR1 and CDR2: SGHDT, YYEEEE.

The rearrangement uses TRBV4-1 and TRBJ1-3, with D tentatively TRBD1 (6 bases). This CDR3 is built from 14 residues. The V end was cut by 2 bases, the J end by 4 bases, with 9 bases between. The germline V gene has CDR1 MGHRA and CDR2 YSYEKL. This chain's CDR3 is CASSQKDSGNTIYF. CDR3 nucleotides: TGCGCCAGCAGCCAAAAGGACAGCGGAAACACCATATATTTT.

This chain uses TRBV15 with TRBJ1-2; possibly TRBD1 for D (6 bases). V lost 0 bases to trimming and J lost 6 bases, with 14 bases between them. CDR3 length equals 15 residues. Germline loops: CDR1 LNHNV, CDR2 YYDKDF (reference sequence). The CDR3 is CATSRDSQGRDGYTF. The CDR3, as DNA: TGTGCCACCAGCAGAGATTCGCAGGGGCGGGATGGCTACACCTTC.

The gene calls are TRBV6-5 and TRBJ2-4, with 7 bases aligning to TRBD2. Germline V CDR1 and CDR2: MNHEY, SVGAGI. There are 15 residues in the CDR3. The V and J ends lost 6 bases and 3 bases, in that order; junction bases with no gene match: 8. CDR3 nucleotide sequence: TGTGCCAGCAGACCCCAAGGGGAGGGCAAAAACATTCAGTACTTC. This codes for CASRPQGEGKNIQYF.

CDR3 sequence: CASSPLTGASSEQYF. The CDR3 nucleotides are TGCGCCAGCAGTCCCCTGACAGGGGCTTCATCCGAGCAGTACTTC. The V call is TRBV10-1, the J call TRBJ2-7; 8 bases are a match to TRBD1. The length of the CDR3 is 15 residues. Germline V gene lookup returns CDR1 WNHNN and CDR2 SYGVQD (reference sequence). J was trimmed by 6 bases and V by 5 bases; bases with no gene match: 12.

The chain recombines TRBV28 with TRBJ2-2; 13 nucleotides line up with TRBD2. Unmatched junction bases numbered 12, after V lost 7 bases and J lost 7 bases. Germline V gene lookup returns CDR1 MDHEN and CDR2 SYDVKM. The CDR3 extends over 17 amino acids. The DNA of the CDR3 is TGTGCCAGCACCAGCCCCGGGACTAGCGGGAAAGGCGGGGAGCTGTTTTTT. Translation gives CASTSPGTSGKGGELFF.